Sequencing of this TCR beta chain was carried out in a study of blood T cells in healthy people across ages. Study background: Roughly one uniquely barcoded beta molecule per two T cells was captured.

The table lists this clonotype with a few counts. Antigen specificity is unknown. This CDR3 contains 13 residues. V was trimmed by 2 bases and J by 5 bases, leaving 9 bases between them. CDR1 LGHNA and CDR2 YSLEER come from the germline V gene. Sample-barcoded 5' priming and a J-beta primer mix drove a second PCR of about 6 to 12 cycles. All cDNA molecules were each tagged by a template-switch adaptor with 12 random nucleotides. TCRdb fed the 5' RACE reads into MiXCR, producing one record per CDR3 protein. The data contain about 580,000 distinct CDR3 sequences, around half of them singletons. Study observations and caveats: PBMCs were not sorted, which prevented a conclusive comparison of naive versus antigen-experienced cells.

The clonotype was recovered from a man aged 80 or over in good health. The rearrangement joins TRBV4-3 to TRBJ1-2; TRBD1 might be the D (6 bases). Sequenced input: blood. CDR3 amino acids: CASSQPGTYGYTF. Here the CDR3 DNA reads TGCGCCAGCAGCCAACCCGGGACATATGGCTACACCTTC.